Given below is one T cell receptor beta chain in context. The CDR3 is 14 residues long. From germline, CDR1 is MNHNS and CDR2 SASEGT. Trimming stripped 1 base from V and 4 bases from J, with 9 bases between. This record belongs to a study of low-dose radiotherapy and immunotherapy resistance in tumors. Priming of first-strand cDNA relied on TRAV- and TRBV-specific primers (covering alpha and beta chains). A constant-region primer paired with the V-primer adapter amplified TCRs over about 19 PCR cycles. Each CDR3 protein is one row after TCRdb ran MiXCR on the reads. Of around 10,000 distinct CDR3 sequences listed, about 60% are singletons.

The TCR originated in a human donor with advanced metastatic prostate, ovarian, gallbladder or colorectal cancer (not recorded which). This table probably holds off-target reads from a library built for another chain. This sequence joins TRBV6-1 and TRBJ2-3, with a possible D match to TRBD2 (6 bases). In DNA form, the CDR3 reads TGTGCCAGCAGTGAAGGACTAGAGGCAGATACGCAGTATTTT. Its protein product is CASSEGLEADTQYF.